Below, 19 T cell receptor beta chains from the same sample are listed, as sequenced in a study of Graves' ophthalmopathy and Graves' hyperthyroidism. Researchers took RNA transcripts and amplified TCR beta CDR3 regions from them. In the first round, RT-PCR was carried out with HTBI primers, and a multiplex PCR formed the second round. MiXCR was run by TCRdb on the multiplex PCR reads, yielding one entry per CDR3 protein. The table has 650,000 to 900,000 distinct CDR3 sequences, roughly two fifths seen once; the top ten hold roughly 46%. The sequencing sample was made of peripheral blood. The receptors originated from an adult man with Graves' ophthalmopathy.

The sample holds a few counts of this clonotype. A single base separates this from a much larger clone, so it may be a read error. The chain recombines TRBV2 with TRBJ1-5; 9 nucleotides align to TRBD1. J was trimmed by 5 bases and V by 3 bases; bases with no gene match: 2. The CDR3 runs to 14 residues. Looked up from germline, CDR1 is SNHLY and CDR2 is FYNNEI. CDR3 coding DNA: TGTGCCAGCAGTGACCGGACAGGGGATCAGCCCCAGCATTTT. It specifies CASSDRTGDQPQHF.

The chain has TRBV20-1 and TRBJ1-2; TRBD1 agrees at 7 bases. The CDR3 consists of 14 residues. The V gene's germline CDR1 is DFQATT and CDR2 SNEGSKA (reference sequence). The V segment lost 2 bases and the J segment 3 bases; nucleotides outside the gene matches: 6. CDR3 bases: TGCAGTGCTAGAAAAGGCAGGGGGGACTATGGCTACACCTTC. Its translation: CSARKGRGDYGYTF.

This clonotype was recorded only once. The conserved phenylalanine or tryptophan normally closing the CDR3 is absent here, so this likely arose from a read error. The chain employs TRBV10-1 and TRBJ2-2, with 7 bases aligning to TRBD1. The germline V gene encodes CDR1 WNHNN and CDR2 SYGVQD (reference sequence). This CDR3 is 15 amino acids long. V was pared by 2 bases and J by 5 bases, with 5 bases of the junction left unmatched. Here the CDR3 reads CASSEDREHTGELFL. CDR3 bases: TGCGCCAGCAGTGAGGACAGGGAGCATACCGGGGAGCTGTTTTTA.

In regard to this clonotype: The CDR3 end shows no conserved phenylalanine or tryptophan, and so a read error is likely. V is TRBV10-2 and J is TRBJ1-1; the D gene is possibly TRBD1 (5 bases). CDR1 is WSHSY, CDR2 SAAADI, per germline. Trimming took 8 bases from V and 5 from J, leaving 15 bases between them. The CDR3 spans 13 residues. DNA of the CDR3: TGCGCCAGCGGTTTCAAGGAGGGGACTGAAGCTTTCCTT. It encodes CASGFKEGTEAFL.

A note on this clonotype: At one end, the junction sequence differs from germline, possibly due to a read error. V gene TRBV7-9 combines with J gene TRBJ2-5; D remains ambiguous. In germline, CDR1 is SEHNR, CDR2 FQNEAQ (reference sequence). CDR3 length: 17 amino acids. The CDR3 region is CDSSQPDTTENQETQYF. The CDR3 coding sequence is TGTGACAGCAGCCAACCGGATACGACGGAAAATCAAGAGACCCAGTACTTC.

In this sample, this clonotype turned up many times. The V and J genes are TRBV7-2 and TRBJ2-7; D is uncertain. The CDR3 sequence is 14 residues long. The germline V and J ends were trimmed by 3 bases and 0 bases, with 9 bases remaining between them. CDR1 is SGHTA and CDR2 is FQGNSA in the germline V gene. The CDR3 sequence is CASSFSYGSYEQYF. CDR3 coding DNA: TGTGCCAGCAGCTTTTCGTACGGCTCCTACGAGCAGTACTTC.

This clonotype has at least ten counts. The genes are TRBV7-3 and TRBJ2-2; D remains ambiguous. Trimming pared 6 bases from V and 3 bases from J, leaving 8 bases between. Germline V gene data show CDR1 as SGHTA and CDR2 as FQGTGA. The CDR3 runs 13 residues. CDR3 region: CASRFFHTGELFF. The CDR3 DNA follows: TGTGCCAGCAGGTTCTTCCACACCGGGGAGCTGTTTTTT. Together with reference TRBV7-3 and TRBJ2-2, the CDR3 gives the full variable domain: GAGVSQTPSNKVTEKGKYVELRCDPISGHTALYWYRQSLGQGPEFLIYFQGTGAADDSGLPNDRFFAVRPEGSVSTLKIQRTERGDSAVYLCASRFFHTGELFFGEGSRLTVL.

This clonotype was seen a handful of times. This chain links TRBV20-1 with TRBJ2-7; 9 bases are a match to TRBD2. Germline CDR1 is DFQATT and CDR2 is SNEGSKA (reference sequence). The CDR3 has 16 residues. After removal of 0 bases from V and 2 bases from J, the junction contained 8 bases not matched to a gene. The CDR3 DNA reads as TGCAGTGCTAGAGATCGGCTAGCGGGGCCTCCCTACGAGCAGTACTTC. It is translated as CSARDRLAGPPYEQYF.

This clonotype was recorded at least ten times. The chain employs TRBV20-1 and TRBJ1-1, with no clear D. The CDR3 loop spans 14 amino acids. V shed 6 bases and J shed 1 base, with 15 bases lying between them. From germline, CDR1 is DFQATT and CDR2 SNEGSKA (reference sequence). The CDR3 loop is CSASDPGSNTEAFF. In DNA form, the CDR3 reads TGCAGTGCCTCCGATCCGGGCTCGAACACTGAAGCTTTCTTT.

This clonotype occurred many times. The chain links TRBV7-9 to TRBJ1-2; a possible D gene is TRBD1 (5 bases). Germline lookup yields CDR1 SEHNR and CDR2 FQNEAQ (reference sequence). The CDR3 sequence is 13 residues long. The V and J ends lost 6 bases and 1 base respectively, with 9 bases between them. The CDR3 DNA is TGTGCCAGCAGTCAGGGAGGTAACTATGGCTACACCTTC. Amino acids: CASSQGGNYGYTF. The full variable domain, completed using reference TRBV7-9 and TRBJ1-2, is DTGVSQNPRHKITKRGQNVTFRCDPISEHNRLYWYRQTLGQGPEFLTYFQNEAQLEKSRLLSDRFSAERPKGSFSTLEIQRTEQGDSAMYLCASSQGGNYGYTFGSGTRLTVV.

A word on this clonotype: This may be a read error, as it is one base from a much larger clone. The chain has TRBV7-9 and TRBJ2-5, with 13 nucleotides matching TRBD2. The CDR3 extends over 16 amino acids. Germline V lookup: CDR1 SEHNR, CDR2 FQNEAQ (reference sequence). After removal of 4 bases from V and 9 bases from J, the junction contained 11 bases not matched to a gene. CDR3 amino acids: CASSSLDGLAGAAQYF. DNA for the CDR3: TGTGCCAGCAGCTCTCTCGACGGACTAGCGGGGGCGGCCCAGTACTTC.

The rearrangement joins TRBV2 to TRBJ1-5, with 9 bases aligning to TRBD1. Germline CDR1 is SNHLY and CDR2 is FYNNEI. Trimming took 6 bases from V and 2 from J; bases not matched to a gene: 11. There are 17 residues in the CDR3. The CDR3 loop reads CASRGTGSGAGNQPQHF. CDR3 DNA: TGTGCCAGCAGGGGGACAGGGTCAGGGGCAGGCAATCAGCCCCAGCATTTT.

This clonotype was detected only a few times. The rearrangement links TRBV20-1 to TRBJ2-7; D gene uncertain. This CDR3 region has 13 residues. Germline V gene data show CDR1 as DFQATT and CDR2 as SNEGSKA (reference sequence). Deletions cut 1 base from V and 5 bases from J, with 12 bases between. DNA for the CDR3: TGCAGTGCTAGAGGCAGTCGTTTACACGAGCAGTACTTC. Translation gives CSARGSRLHEQYF.

Notes on this clonotype: This clone may be a read error of a much larger clone one base away. The chain joins TRBV25-1 to TRBJ2-6; no firm D call. Trimming removed 5 bases from V and 2 bases from J, with 4 bases in between. Germline assignment: CDR1 MGHDK and CDR2 SYGVNS. This CDR3 comprises 13 residues. The CDR3 DNA reads as TGTGCCAGCAGTTTCACTGGGGCCAACGTCCTGACTTTC. It yields the protein CASSFTGANVLTF.

This clonotype was seen repeatedly, ten times or more. The chain combines TRBV7-2 with TRBJ2-7, with unresolved D. CDR1 is SGHTA, CDR2 FQGNSA, per germline. Trimming stripped 5 bases from V and 7 bases from J, with 15 bases between. This CDR3 spans 13 amino acids. Here the CDR3 DNA reads TGTGCCAGCAGCCCCTTTGGACCGGCGGAGCAGTACTTC. It translates to CASSPFGPAEQYF.

Of note for this clonotype: A junction end diverges from the germline sequence, so it may reflect a read error. The chain uses TRBV11-2 and TRBJ1-2; weak D call: TRBD1 (6 bases). Germline CDR1 reads SGHAT; CDR2 reads FQNNGV. The CDR3 totals 13 residues. As DNA, the CDR3 is TGTGCCGGCAGTCTGGACAGCAACTATGGCTACACCTTC. It yields the protein CAGSLDSNYGYTF. The whole variable domain, remainder taken from reference TRBV11-2 and TRBJ1-2, is EAGVAQSPRYKIIEKRQSVAFWCNPISGHATLYWYQQILGQGPKLLIQFQNNGVVDDSQLPKDRFSAERLKGVDSTLKIQPAKLEDSAVYLCAGSLDSNYGYTFGSGTRLTVV.

The V call is TRBV9, the J call TRBJ2-7; 10 bases are shared with TRBD2. The germline gives CDR1 SGDLS, CDR2 YYNGEE. This CDR3 has 17 residues. With 4 bases clipped from V and 5 bases from J, the junction kept 15 bases outside the gene matches. CDR3 bases: TGTGCCAGCAGCCAAGCTGATAGAATCCTAGCGGGAGACGAGCAGTACTTC. Translated: CASSQADRILAGDEQYF.

This clonotype was picked up one time. The V call is TRBV24-1, the J call TRBJ1-5; D perhaps matches TRBD1 (5 bases). The CDR3 has 15 residues. Germline lookup yields CDR1 KGHDR and CDR2 SFDVKD. V lost 3 bases, J lost 11 bases, and 19 bases lay in between. The CDR3 DNA follows: TGTGCCACCAGTGATCGGGGACTAGCCGGTGAGACCCAGCATTTT. This translates into CATSDRGLAGETQHF.

J is TRBJ1-1 and V is TRBV9, with no clear D. Germline-derived CDR1 and CDR2 are SGDLS and YYNGEE. The CDR3 totals 17 residues. V was shortened by 0 bases and J by 3 bases, with 18 bases between the two germline ends. The CDR3 sequence is CASSVGHTTGEDTEAFF. The CDR3 DNA follows: TGTGCCAGCAGCGTAGGACATACGACCGGGGAGGACACTGAAGCTTTCTTT.